The 9 T cell receptor beta chains below all came from one sample that was sequenced in a study of tumor-infiltrating lymphocytes in primary liver carcinoma. From approximately 450 ng total RNA, TCR beta cDNA was generated with a primer in the constant region. Libraries of TCR beta came from three nested multiplex PCR rounds with slightly modified ARM-PCR. Investigators reported that the first two PCR rounds, at 10 cycles each, used TRBV1-TRBV30 forward primers with a C-beta reverse primer. TCRdb analysed the multiplex PCR reads with MiXCR anew, one entry per CDR3 protein. The sample has more than 100,000 distinct CDR3 sequences; around two thirds are singletons. Joint extraction of RNA and DNA used 20-30 mg of bulk tissue that was unsorted. The specimen was liver tumor tissue from sampling region 1. The subset here: tumor region T1, superior pole. These receptors all stem from a woman in her sixties or seventies with primary liver carcinoma and hepatitis B virus infection.

This clonotype was recorded at least ten times. V gene TRBV11-2 combines with J gene TRBJ2-5; 9 bases are a match to TRBD2. Trimming cost V 5 bases and J 5 bases; bases outside gene matches: 15. CDR1 SGHAT and CDR2 FQNNGV come from the germline V gene. The CDR3 is 17 amino acids. The CDR3 sequence: CASSTFEAGGPRETQYF. CDR3 DNA: TGTGCCAGCAGCACCTTTGAGGCGGGAGGGCCTCGGGAGACCCAGTACTTC.

Of note for this clonotype: As the CDR3 is not closed by the conserved phenylalanine or tryptophan, this likely results from a read error. The rearrangement links TRBV11-2 to TRBJ2-3; maybe TRBD2 (5 bases). V was pared by 9 bases and J by 3 bases, with 22 bases between. Germline assignment: CDR1 SGHAT and CDR2 FQNNGV. This CDR3 spans 16 amino acids. The CDR3: CASSLQLVGRTDTQYL. The CDR3, as DNA: TGTGCCAGTAGCCTACAACTAGTGGGAAGGACAGATACGCAGTATCTT.

This chain joins TRBV12-3 or TRBV12-4 and TRBJ2-1; D uncertain. The germline V and J ends were trimmed by 6 bases and 6 bases, with 9 bases remaining between them. The CDR3 has 12 amino acids. CDR3 DNA: TGTGCCAGCAGACGCATTGCCAATGAGCAGTTCTTC. It yields the protein CASRRIANEQFF.

The CDR3 here is CVSSDHDRDDYEQYF. The CDR3 DNA sequence: TGTGTCAGTAGCGACCACGACAGGGACGACTACGAGCAGTACTTC. V and J are TRBV11-2 and TRBJ2-7; TRBD1 matches at 7 bases. The CDR3 is 15 amino acids. Germline V gives CDR1 SGHAT, CDR2 FQNNGV.

This clonotype was found many times. The J gene is TRBJ2-1, the V gene TRBV30; D is perhaps TRBD1 or TRBD2 (5 bases each). This CDR3 comprises 14 residues. Germline V gene data show CDR1 as GTSNPN and CDR2 as SVGIG (reference sequence). Trimming pared 3 bases from V and 7 bases from J, leaving 16 bases between. The CDR3, as DNA: TGTGCCTGGAGACGGGACCAACTTAAGAATGAGCAGTTCTTC. Residues: CAWRRDQLKNEQFF.

About this clonotype itself: It is likely a read error, because the conserved phenylalanine at the end of the CDR3 is missing. The chain carries TRBV12-3 or TRBV12-4 and TRBJ2-1; 10 bases are a match to TRBD1. CDR3 size: 15 residues. The V and J ends lost 7 bases and 5 bases, in that order; junction bases with no gene match: 8. The DNA of the CDR3 is TGTGCCAGCATTCACCGACAGGGGGCGAACAATGAGCAGTTCTCC. It codes for CASIHRQGANNEQFS.

This clonotype has just one count. This may come from a read error, since a much larger clone is one base off. J is TRBJ1-5 and V is TRBV28, with D possibly TRBD1 on 5 matching bases. The CDR3 is 14 amino acids. Germline V gives CDR1 MDHEN, CDR2 SYDVKM. CDR3 in DNA: TGTGCCAGCGGTTTAGGGTGGGGGAATCAGCCCCAGCATTTT. It encodes CASGLGWGNQPQHF.

The chain employs TRBV30 and TRBJ2-7, with TRBD2 identical over 9 bases. CDR3 length: 13 amino acids. Trimming at V came to 6 bases and at J to 0 bases, leaving 3 bases not matched to a gene. The germline CDR1 and CDR2 sequences are GTSNPN and SVGIG (reference sequence). In DNA form, the CDR3 reads TGTGCCTGCCGGGGACTAGCCTCCTACGAGCAGTACTTC. Its protein product is CACRGLASYEQYF.

This clonotype occurred once. One end of the junction does not line up with germline, which may come from a read error. The V and J genes are TRBV11-2 and TRBJ2-5; TRBD1 might be the D (5 bases). Germline CDR1 is SGHAT and CDR2 is FQNNGV. The CDR3 spans 15 residues. CDR3: CANSLGLGSREAQYF. CDR3 DNA: TGTGCCAACAGCTTGGGGCTGGGATCGCGAGAGGCCCAGTATTTC.